Presented here are 32 T cell receptor beta chains from one specimen sequenced in a study of shared clonotypes between healthy human individuals. Data came from immunoSEQ multiplex PCR; TCRdb stores just in-frame clones and leaves some out. The sample comprises around 2.1 million clones, about 92% of which are singletons, and 1.5% to 2% rests with the top ten. CD8 cells classed as naive were CD45RO-negative and positively selected for CCR7, excluding terminally differentiated effector memory CD45RA+ cells. The sequencing sample was made of naive CD8+ T cells from PBMCs. All receptors derive from a young man in good health. Some clones in this sample may be carry-over from other donors' samples.

V is TRBV6-5 and J is TRBJ2-7; D gene ambiguous. Germline CDR1 is MNHEY and CDR2 is SVGAGI. CDR3 length equals 12 residues. V gave up 5 bases and J gave up 7 bases, with 12 bases separating them. This CDR3 is CASSDGMGEQYF. The CDR3 DNA follows: TGTGCCAGCAGTGACGGCATGGGGGAGCAGTACTTC.

This clone was counted once. The CDR3 protein is CASRTRGEPGTEAFF. CDR3 coding DNA: TGTGCCAGCAGGACACGGGGGGAGCCGGGTACTGAAGCTTTCTTT. J is TRBJ1-1 and V is TRBV2, with TRBD1 as a possible D gene (5 bases). This CDR3 spans 15 amino acids. Trimming cost V 6 bases and J 5 bases, with 19 bases left between them. The germline gives CDR1 SNHLY, CDR2 FYNNEI.

The gene calls are TRBV27 and TRBJ2-7; D not resolved. CDR3 length equals 16 residues. Trimming cost V 5 bases and J 0 bases, with 17 bases left between them. Germline CDR1 MNHEY, CDR2 SMNVEV (reference sequence). Written as DNA, the CDR3 is TGTGCCAGCAGTCTGCATGTGGAACTAAGCTCCTACGAGCAGTACTTC. Encoded protein: CASSLHVELSSYEQYF.

Worth noting for this clone: Other DNA sequences from this sample encode an identical CDR3 as well. The CDR3 bases are TGTGCCAGCAGCGTCGGGGGTAGCACAGATACGCAGTATTTT. Encoded protein: CASSVGGSTDTQYF. This chain links TRBV9 with TRBJ2-3, with D perhaps matching TRBD2 (6 bases). Germline CDR1 and CDR2: SGDLS and YYNGEE. Trimming removed 2 bases at V and 0 bases at J, with 7 bases between. This CDR3 is 14 amino acids long.

This chain links TRBV7-9 with TRBJ2-6; maybe TRBD2 (5 bases). Per the germline V gene, CDR1 is SEHNR and CDR2 is FQNEAQ (reference sequence). Trimming cost V 1 base and J 2 bases, with 12 bases left between them. There are 17 residues in the CDR3. The CDR3, as DNA: TGTGCCAGCAGCTTAGAGCTGAGAGGGCCTGGGGCCAACGTCCTGACTTTC. Translating gives CASSLELRGPGANVLTF.

The rearrangement links TRBV7-6 to TRBJ2-3; possibly TRBD2 for D (7 bases). Trimming left V 3 bases short and J 3 bases short, with 25 bases between. This CDR3 spans 19 amino acids. CDR1 and CDR2 from the germline V gene are SGHVS and FNYEAQ. The CDR3 DNA reads TGTGCCAGCAGCTTTACACACCTGGGGAGGGGGTCGGTAACAGATACGCAGTATTTT. The encoded protein is CASSFTHLGRGSVTDTQYF.

The V call is TRBV27, the J call TRBJ2-5; D may be TRBD1 or TRBD2 (5 bases each). The CDR3 consists of 17 residues. Trimming took 6 bases from V and 4 from J, leaving 24 bases between them. Per germline, CDR1 MNHEY and CDR2 SMNVEV (reference sequence). CDR3 residues: CASSPTVVGEFRETQYF. CDR3 nucleotide sequence: TGTGCCAGCAGCCCTACCGTCGTAGGGGAGTTCAGAGAGACCCAGTACTTC.

This rearrangement joins TRBV6-6 to TRBJ2-1; D unclear. Between the trimmed V and J ends, which lost 5 bases and 8 bases, there was a span of 7 bases. There are 11 residues in the CDR3. The germline V gene has CDR1 MNHNY and CDR2 SVGAGI (reference sequence). CDR3 loop: CASSPRDEQFF. CDR3 coding DNA: TGTGCCAGCAGTCCTCGGGATGAGCAGTTCTTC.

The genes are TRBV6-1 and TRBJ2-7, with 7 bases fitting TRBD1. V gave up 7 bases and J gave up 7 bases; unmatched junction bases: 13. There are 14 residues in the CDR3. Germline CDR1 reads MNHNS; CDR2 reads SASEGT. CDR3 coding DNA: TGTGCCAGCACCTCACCGGGACAGAGGTATGAGCAGTACTTC. It yields the protein CASTSPGQRYEQYF.

In DNA, the CDR3 is TGTGCCAGTAGTAGGTTAGCGGGAGGGCCGAACGAGCAGTACTTC. Amino acids: CASSRLAGGPNEQYF. J is TRBJ2-7 and V is TRBV19; the match to TRBD2 covers 11 bases. Looked up from germline, CDR1 is LNHDA and CDR2 is SQIVND (reference sequence). V trimming: 4 bases; J trimming: 5 bases; junction bases outside the gene matches: 7. This CDR3 spans 15 amino acids.

As for this clone: Additional DNA sequences in this sample encode the identical CDR3. The chain uses TRBV27 and TRBJ2-7, with 7 bases aligning to TRBD2. CDR3 length: 13 residues. Germline CDR1 is MNHEY and CDR2 is SMNVEV (reference sequence). The trim removed 2 bases at V and 4 bases at J, leaving 2 bases unmatched. The CDR3 sequence is CASSLAGEYEQYF. Here the CDR3 DNA reads TGTGCCAGCAGTTTAGCGGGAGAATACGAGCAGTACTTC.

The chain combines TRBV27 with TRBJ2-3, with D possibly being TRBD2 (7 bases). The ends were cut back, 6 bases at V and 1 base at J, with 20 bases in the middle. Germline-derived CDR1 and CDR2 are MNHEY and SMNVEV (reference sequence). This CDR3 spans 17 amino acids. The CDR3 is CASRTGFGGVGTDTQYF. The CDR3 bases are TGTGCCAGCAGAACAGGGTTTGGGGGGGTGGGCACAGATACGCAGTATTTT.

The chain recombines TRBV28 with TRBJ2-7; 11 bases fit TRBD2. After removal of 5 bases from V and 4 bases from J, the junction contained 4 bases not matched to a gene. Germline lookup yields CDR1 MDHEN and CDR2 SYDVKM. The CDR3 covers 14 residues. CDR3 in DNA: TGTGCCAGCAGTAAACTAGCGGGGGCTTACGAGCAGTACTTC. This translates into CASSKLAGAYEQYF.

V usage is TRBV14 and J usage is TRBJ2-5, with 7 bases fitting TRBD2. Trimming took 1 base from V and 5 from J; bases not matched to a gene: 1. Germline V gene sequence: CDR1 SGHDN, CDR2 FVKESK. The CDR3 contains 13 residues. The CDR3 loop reads CASSQGRGETQYF. CDR3 DNA sequence: TGTGCCAGCAGCCAAGGGCGGGGGGAGACCCAGTACTTC.

The chain has TRBV28 and TRBJ2-5; the D gene could be TRBD1 or TRBD2 (5 bases each). The CDR3 totals 13 residues. CDR1 and CDR2 (germline): MDHEN, SYDVKM. Trimming pared 10 bases from V and 3 bases from J, leaving 15 bases between. The CDR3 loop reads CATHAGAEETQYF. The CDR3 DNA follows: TGTGCCACTCACGCCGGGGCGGAAGAGACCCAGTACTTC. Using reference TRBV28 and TRBJ2-5 for the parts outside the CDR3, the full variable domain is DVKVTQSSRYLVKRTGEKVFLECVQDMDHENMFWYRQDPGLGLRLIYFSYDVKMKEKGDIPEGYSVSREKKERFSLILESASTNQTSMYLCATHAGAEETQYFGPGTRLLVL.

The V and J genes are TRBV28 and TRBJ2-2, with D perhaps matching TRBD1 (6 bases). The V gene lost 3 bases and the J gene lost 0 bases, with 17 bases spanning the gap. CDR1 MDHEN and CDR2 SYDVKM come from the germline V gene. CDR3 length equals 18 residues. The CDR3 protein is CASSLVRGKAANTGELFF. As DNA, the CDR3 is TGTGCCAGCAGTTTGGTCAGGGGCAAGGCAGCGAACACCGGGGAGCTGTTTTTT.

V and J are TRBV11-2 and TRBJ1-2; D unclear. Per germline, CDR1 SGHAT and CDR2 FQNNGV. Trimming stripped 5 bases from V and 8 bases from J, with 6 bases between. CDR3 length: 10 amino acids. The CDR3 coding sequence is TGTGCCAGCAGCCCCGTGGGCTACACCTTC. Its protein product is CASSPVGYTF.

V and J are TRBV10-2 and TRBJ2-7; D is perhaps TRBD2 (6 bases). V shed 4 bases and J shed 2 bases, with 15 bases lying between them. The CDR3 spans 15 residues. The germline V gene has CDR1 WSHSY and CDR2 SAAADI. Here the CDR3 DNA reads TGCGCCAGCAGTGGTCGAGCGGGCGCTCCCTACGAGCAGTACTTC. This encodes CASSGRAGAPYEQYF.

This clone was recorded a few times. This chain connects TRBV19 to TRBJ1-5; D not resolved. Germline V CDR1 and CDR2: LNHDA, SQIVND (reference sequence). The CDR3 has 14 residues. Trimming left V 5 bases short and J 0 bases short, with 8 bases between. CDR3 sequence: CASSGRNSNQPQHF. The DNA of the CDR3 is TGTGCCAGTAGTGGGAGGAATAGCAATCAGCCCCAGCATTTT.

The genes are TRBV7-3 and TRBJ2-1; 8 nucleotides align to TRBD2. The CDR3 totals 15 residues. Looked up from germline, CDR1 is SGHTA and CDR2 is FQGTGA. Trimming took 3 bases from V and 4 from J; bases not matched to a gene: 5. This CDR3 reads CASSFSASGYNEQFF. Here the CDR3 DNA reads TGTGCCAGCAGCTTTTCGGCTAGCGGGTACAATGAGCAGTTCTTC.

V gene TRBV7-9 combines with J gene TRBJ2-7; the D is unclear. The CDR3 is 12 amino acids. V lost 1 base and J 6 bases, leaving 7 bases between the germline ends. The V gene's germline CDR1 is SEHNR and CDR2 FQNEAQ (reference sequence). The CDR3 is CASSLGRREQYF. The CDR3 DNA is TGTGCCAGCAGCTTAGGAAGACGCGAGCAGTACTTC.

V gene TRBV28 combines with J gene TRBJ1-5; weak D call: TRBD1 (5 bases). V was trimmed by 4 bases and J by 3 bases, leaving 10 bases between them. CDR1 MDHEN and CDR2 SYDVKM come from the germline V gene. CDR3 length equals 14 residues. The CDR3, as DNA: TGTGCCAGCAGTTCGGGACTGTTCAATCAGCCCCAGCATTTT. Amino acids: CASSSGLFNQPQHF.

About this clone: A junction boundary mismatches the germline segment, possibly from a read error. V gene TRBV2 combines with J gene TRBJ2-7, with D perhaps matching TRBD2 (6 bases). The germline V gene has CDR1 SNHLY and CDR2 FYNNEI. This CDR3 is built from 16 residues. The CDR3 nucleotides are TGTGCCAGCAGTCTTAGCGGAGAGGGGCTTATCTACGGGCAGTACTTC. Its translation is CASSLSGEGLIYGQYF.

The chain carries TRBV6-5 and TRBJ2-7; D unresolved. The CDR3 has 12 residues. V was trimmed by 7 bases and J by 6 bases, leaving 13 bases between them. Germline values: CDR1 MNHEY, CDR2 SVGAGI. CDR3 loop: CASIPPSGEQYF. Here the CDR3 DNA reads TGTGCCAGCATACCACCGTCCGGCGAGCAGTACTTC.

This chain connects TRBV7-6 to TRBJ2-7; the match to TRBD2 covers 8 bases. This CDR3 contains 15 residues. The V gene's germline CDR1 is SGHVS and CDR2 FNYEAQ. V was pared by 5 bases and J by 1 base, with 7 bases of the junction left unmatched. The DNA of the CDR3 is TGTGCCAGCAGCCCCAGTGTAGCGGGATCCTACGAGCAGTACTTC. Its protein is CASSPSVAGSYEQYF.

The J gene is TRBJ2-2, the V gene TRBV6-5, with 10 bases identical to TRBD2. V was clipped by 2 bases and J by 6 bases; unmatched bases: 6. Per germline, CDR1 MNHEY and CDR2 SVGAGI. The CDR3 consists of 16 residues. CDR3 DNA sequence: TGTGCCAGCAGTTACCTTAGGACTAGCGGAGCCGGGGAGCTGTTTTTT. Translating gives CASSYLRTSGAGELFF.

The chain joins TRBV28 to TRBJ1-4; D call uncertain. Germline lookup yields CDR1 MDHEN and CDR2 SYDVKM. The length of the CDR3 is 14 residues. V lost 3 bases and J lost 4, with 9 bases in between. The CDR3 loop is CASSFFRDNEKLFF. CDR3 nucleotide sequence: TGTGCCAGCAGTTTTTTCCGAGATAATGAAAAACTGTTTTTT.

As regards this clone: Other DNA sequences within the sample encode an identical CDR3. The rearrangement links TRBV7-9 to TRBJ1-4; D not resolved. Germline V CDR1 and CDR2: SEHNR, FQNEAQ (reference sequence). This CDR3 comprises 15 residues. Trimming took off 2 bases at V and 0 bases at J, with 7 bases between the two ends. The CDR3 reads CASSLSGPTNEKLFF. As DNA, the CDR3 is TGTGCCAGCAGCTTAAGTGGTCCAACTAATGAAAAACTGTTTTTT.

The rearrangement uses TRBV10-3 and TRBJ2-1; 11 bases align to TRBD2. The germline V gene encodes CDR1 ENHRY and CDR2 SYGVKD. The CDR3 has 16 residues. V lost 6 bases to trimming and J lost 5 bases; unmatched junction nucleotides: 9. CDR3 coding DNA: TGTGCCATCAGCCCCGCTAGCGGGAGGAGGGACAATGAGCAGTTCTTC. It specifies CAISPASGRRDNEQFF.

This clone was detected once. This chain joins TRBV4-1 and TRBJ2-3, with a tentative D call TRBD1 (5 bases). Trimming removed 1 base at V and 0 bases at J, with 11 bases between. This CDR3 comprises 16 residues. Germline V gene lookup returns CDR1 MGHRA and CDR2 YSYEKL. The CDR3: CASSQGTRTSTDTQYF. The CDR3 region has the DNA TGCGCCAGCAGCCAAGGGACACGCACTAGCACAGATACGCAGTATTTT.

This clone occurred once. In DNA, the CDR3 is TGTGCCAGTAGTATAGATTTGGAGGGAAACCAGCATTTT. Translating it yields CASSIDLEGNQHF. V and J are TRBV19 and TRBJ1-5; unclear D gene. V dropped 0 bases and J dropped 12 bases, with 12 bases sitting between them. CDR1 and CDR2 from the germline V gene are LNHDA and SQIVND (reference sequence). CDR3 size: 13 residues.

This chain joins TRBV27 and TRBJ1-5; the match to TRBD1 covers 10 bases. This CDR3 has 18 amino acids. Germline lookup yields CDR1 MNHEY and CDR2 SMNVEV (reference sequence). With 5 bases clipped from V and 2 bases from J, the junction kept 12 bases outside the gene matches. This CDR3 is CASSPLAGTGAGNQPQHF. The CDR3, as DNA: TGTGCCAGCAGTCCCCTGGCGGGGACAGGGGCTGGCAATCAGCCCCAGCATTTT.